The T cell receptor (beta chain) under discussion was sequenced for a study of cytotoxic CD8 clonotypes in ibrutinib-treated CLL. A word on this clone: As yet, its antigen is unknown.

Study-level results: A difference in sampling times existed between sustained-remission and progressing patients.

The CDR3 contains 16 residues. V lost 1 base and J lost 4; bases outside the gene matches: 3. Germline-derived CDR1 and CDR2 are MNHEY and SMNVEV (reference sequence). Sequenced by immunoSEQ multiplex PCR; TCRdb stores in-frame clones only, minus some. The sample has fewer than 400,000 clones, roughly 70% seen once. V and J are TRBV27 and TRBJ2-3; 12 bases match TRBD2. The sample in question was PBMCs, obtained after 36 months of ibrutinib treatment. This sequence originates from a human donor with chronic lymphocytic leukemia. CDR3 in amino acids: CASSLWGLAGSDTQYF. As DNA, the CDR3 is TGTGCCAGCAGTTTATGGGGACTAGCGGGTTCAGATACGCAGTATTTT.